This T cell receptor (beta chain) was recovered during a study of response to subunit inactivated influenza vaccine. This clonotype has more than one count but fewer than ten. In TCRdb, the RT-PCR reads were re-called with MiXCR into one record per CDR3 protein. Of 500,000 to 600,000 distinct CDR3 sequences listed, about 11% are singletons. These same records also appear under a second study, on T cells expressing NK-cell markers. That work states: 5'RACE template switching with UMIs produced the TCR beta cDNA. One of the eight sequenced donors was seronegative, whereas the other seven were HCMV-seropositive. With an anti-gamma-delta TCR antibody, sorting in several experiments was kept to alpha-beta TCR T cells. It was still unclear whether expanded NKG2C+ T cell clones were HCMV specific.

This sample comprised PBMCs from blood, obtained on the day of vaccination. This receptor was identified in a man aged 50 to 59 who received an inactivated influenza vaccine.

In nucleotides, the CDR3 is TGTGCCAGCAGCAGAGGACAGCTCCTCTCTTTTTATAATTCACCCCTCCACTTT. It is translated as CASSRGQLLSFYNSPLHF. The chain links TRBV27 to TRBJ1-6; D perhaps matches TRBD1 (6 bases). This CDR3 contains 18 residues. The V end was cut by 6 bases, the J end by 4 bases, with 22 bases between. The germline V gene has CDR1 MNHEY and CDR2 SMNVEV (reference sequence).